Listed below are T cell receptor beta chains from one sample, sequenced in a study of type 1 and type 2 diabetes patients. One entry per CDR3 protein results from TCRdb running MiXCR on the multiplex PCR reads. The data hold some 250,000 distinct CDR3 sequences, with around 47% observed a single time. The sample consisted of peripheral blood mononuclear cells (PBMCs). Receptors originate from a man in his late teens or twenties with type 2 diabetes. Each CDR3 is given with its conserved first and last residue. The order of the fields is CDR3 protein, J gene, V gene.

CDR3 protein: CASSVHRGRWIYSPLHF
J gene: TRBJ1-6
V gene: TRBV27

CDR3 protein: CASRDRPTGELFF
J gene: TRBJ2-2
V gene: TRBV6-5

CDR3 protein: CASNTGTGGTEAFF
J gene: TRBJ1-1
V gene: TRBV19

CDR3 protein: CASSLAPDEQFF
J gene: TRBJ2-1
V gene: TRBV7-3

CDR3 protein: CAIGSGYGYTF
J gene: TRBJ1-2
V gene: TRBV10-3

CDR3 protein: CASSRRGDTQYF
J gene: TRBJ2-3
V gene: TRBV19

CDR3 protein: CASTLGEGETQYF
J gene: TRBJ2-5
V gene: TRBV10-2

CDR3 protein: CASSLDGTGELFF
J gene: TRBJ2-2
V gene: TRBV25-1

CDR3 protein: CASSAFQTGENTEAFF
J gene: TRBJ1-1
V gene: TRBV2

CDR3 protein: CASSEAHSPFTEAFF
J gene: TRBJ1-1
V gene: TRBV6-7

CDR3 protein: CASSSADGLRYTF
J gene: TRBJ1-2
V gene: TRBV7-3